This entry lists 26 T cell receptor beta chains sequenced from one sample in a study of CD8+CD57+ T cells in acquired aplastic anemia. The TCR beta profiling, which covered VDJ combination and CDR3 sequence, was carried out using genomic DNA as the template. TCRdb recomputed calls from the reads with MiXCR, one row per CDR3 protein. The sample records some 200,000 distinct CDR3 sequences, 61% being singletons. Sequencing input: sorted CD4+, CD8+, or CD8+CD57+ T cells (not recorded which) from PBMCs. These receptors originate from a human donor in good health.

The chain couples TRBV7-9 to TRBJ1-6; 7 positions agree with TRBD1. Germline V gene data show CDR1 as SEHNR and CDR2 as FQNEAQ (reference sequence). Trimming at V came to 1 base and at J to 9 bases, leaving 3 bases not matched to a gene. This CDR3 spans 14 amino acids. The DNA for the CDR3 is TGTGCCAGCAGCTTAGATTCAGGGGGTTCACCCCTCCACTTT. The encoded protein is CASSLDSGGSPLHF.

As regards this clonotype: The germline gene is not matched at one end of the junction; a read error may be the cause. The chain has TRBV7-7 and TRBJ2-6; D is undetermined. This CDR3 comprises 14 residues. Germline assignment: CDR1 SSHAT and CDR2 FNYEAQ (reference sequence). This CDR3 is CASSLDFGANVLTF. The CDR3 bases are TGTGCTAGCAGCTTAGATTTTGGGGCCAACGTCCTGACTTTC.

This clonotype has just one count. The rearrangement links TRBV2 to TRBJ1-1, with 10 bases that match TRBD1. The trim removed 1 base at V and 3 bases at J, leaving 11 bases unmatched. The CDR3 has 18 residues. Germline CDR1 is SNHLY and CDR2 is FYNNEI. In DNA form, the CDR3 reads TGTGCCAGCAGTGAAGTCTTGGGACAGGGGATTCGTGACACTGAAGCTTTCTTT. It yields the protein CASSEVLGQGIRDTEAFF.

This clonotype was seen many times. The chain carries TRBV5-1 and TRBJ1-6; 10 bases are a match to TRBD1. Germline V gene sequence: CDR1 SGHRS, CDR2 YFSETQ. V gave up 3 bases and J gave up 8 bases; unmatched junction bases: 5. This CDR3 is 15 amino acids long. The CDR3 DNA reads TGCGCCAGCAGCTACGGGGACAGGGGAGATTCACCCCTCCACTTT. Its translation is CASSYGDRGDSPLHF.

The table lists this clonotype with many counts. CDR3 DNA sequence: TGCAGTGCCTGGCCCCGGGATGAAGCTTTCTTT. Translated, it gives CSAWPRDEAFF. This chain uses TRBV20-1 with TRBJ1-1; D not certain. V shed 6 bases and J shed 7 bases, with 12 bases lying between them. From germline, CDR1 is DFQATT and CDR2 SNEGSKA (reference sequence). This CDR3 contains 11 residues.

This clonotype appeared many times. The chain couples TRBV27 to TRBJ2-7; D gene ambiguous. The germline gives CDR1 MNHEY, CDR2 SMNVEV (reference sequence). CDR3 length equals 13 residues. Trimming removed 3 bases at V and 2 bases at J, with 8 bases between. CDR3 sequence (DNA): TGTGCCAGCAGTTTCGGAGTAGCCTACGAGCAGTACTTC. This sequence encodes CASSFGVAYEQYF.

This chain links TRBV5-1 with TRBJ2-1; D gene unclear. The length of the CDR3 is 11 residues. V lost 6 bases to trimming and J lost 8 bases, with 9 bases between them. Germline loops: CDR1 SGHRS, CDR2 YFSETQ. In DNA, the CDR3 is TGCGCCAGCACTGGTGGGGATGAGCAGTTCTTC. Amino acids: CASTGGDEQFF.

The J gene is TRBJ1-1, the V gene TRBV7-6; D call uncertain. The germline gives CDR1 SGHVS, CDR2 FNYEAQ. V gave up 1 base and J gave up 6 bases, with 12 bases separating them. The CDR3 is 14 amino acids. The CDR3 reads CASSLEAFKAEAFF. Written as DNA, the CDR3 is TGTGCCAGCAGCTTAGAGGCGTTTAAGGCTGAAGCTTTCTTT.

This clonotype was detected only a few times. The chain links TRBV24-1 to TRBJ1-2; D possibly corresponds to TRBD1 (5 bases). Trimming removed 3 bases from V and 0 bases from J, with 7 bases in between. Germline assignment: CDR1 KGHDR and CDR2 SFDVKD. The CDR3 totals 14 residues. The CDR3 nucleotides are TGTGCCACCAGTGATAAGACAGCTAACTATGGCTACACCTTC. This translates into CATSDKTANYGYTF.

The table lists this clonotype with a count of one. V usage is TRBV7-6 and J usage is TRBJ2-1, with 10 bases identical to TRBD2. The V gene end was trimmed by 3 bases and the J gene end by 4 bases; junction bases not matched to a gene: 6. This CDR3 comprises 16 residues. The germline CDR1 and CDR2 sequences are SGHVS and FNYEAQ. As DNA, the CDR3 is TGTGCCAGCAGCTTTAGCGGGAGGCAGTCTTACAATGAGCAGTTCTTC. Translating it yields CASSFSGRQSYNEQFF.

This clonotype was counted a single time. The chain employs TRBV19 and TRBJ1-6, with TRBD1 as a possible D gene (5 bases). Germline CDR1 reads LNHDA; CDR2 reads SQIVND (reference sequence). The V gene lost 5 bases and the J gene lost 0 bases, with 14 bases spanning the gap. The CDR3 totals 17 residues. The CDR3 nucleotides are TGTGCCAGTAGTCCTCACGGGGGAAGCTCCTATAATTCACCCCTCCACTTT. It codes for CASSPHGGSSYNSPLHF.

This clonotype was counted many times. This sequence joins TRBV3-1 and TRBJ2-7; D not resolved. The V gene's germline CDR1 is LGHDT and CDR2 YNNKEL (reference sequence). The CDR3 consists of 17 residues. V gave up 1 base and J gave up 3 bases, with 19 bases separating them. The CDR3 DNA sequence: TGTGCCAGCAGCCAAGGTCTTCACCCCCCAACAAGCTACGAGCAGTACTTC. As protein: CASSQGLHPPTSYEQYF.

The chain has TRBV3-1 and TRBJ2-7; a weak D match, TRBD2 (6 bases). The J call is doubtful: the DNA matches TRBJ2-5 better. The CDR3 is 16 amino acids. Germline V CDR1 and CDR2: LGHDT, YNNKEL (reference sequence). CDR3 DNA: TGTGCCAGCAGCCAACCTTTAGCGGTGACACAAGAGACCCAGTACTTC. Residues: CASSQPLAVTQETQYF.

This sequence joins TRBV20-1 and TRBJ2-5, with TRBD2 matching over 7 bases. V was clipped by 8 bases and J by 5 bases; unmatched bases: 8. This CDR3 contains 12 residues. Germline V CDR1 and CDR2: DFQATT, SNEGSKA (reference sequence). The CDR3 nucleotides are TGCAGTCCGGGGGGATTTAGGGAGACCCAGTACTTC. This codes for CSPGGFRETQYF.

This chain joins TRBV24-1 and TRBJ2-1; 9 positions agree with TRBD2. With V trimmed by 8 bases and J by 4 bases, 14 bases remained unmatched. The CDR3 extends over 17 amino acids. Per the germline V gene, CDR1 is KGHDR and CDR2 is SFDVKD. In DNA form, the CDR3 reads TGTGCCACCATGCGGGGGGGCCATAGTGGACATTACAATGAGCAGTTCTTC. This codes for CATMRGGHSGHYNEQFF.

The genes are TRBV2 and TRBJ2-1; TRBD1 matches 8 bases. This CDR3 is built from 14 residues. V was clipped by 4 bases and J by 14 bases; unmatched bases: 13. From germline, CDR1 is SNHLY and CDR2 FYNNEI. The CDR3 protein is CASSGSFVWGQEFF. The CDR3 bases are TGTGCCAGCAGTGGTTCGTTCGTGTGGGGACAGGAGTTCTTC.

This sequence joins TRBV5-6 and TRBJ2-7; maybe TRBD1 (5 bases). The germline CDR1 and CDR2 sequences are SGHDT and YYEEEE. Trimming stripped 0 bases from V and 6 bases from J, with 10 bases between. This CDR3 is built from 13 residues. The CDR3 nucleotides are TGTGCCAGCAGCTTGGTTGGGGCCTCCGAGCAGTACTTC. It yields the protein CASSLVGASEQYF.

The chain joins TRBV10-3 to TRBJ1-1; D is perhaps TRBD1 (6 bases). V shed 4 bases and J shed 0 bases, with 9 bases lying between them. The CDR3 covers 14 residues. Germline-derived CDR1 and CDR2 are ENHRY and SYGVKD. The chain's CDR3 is CAISARDMNTEAFF. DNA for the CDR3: TGTGCCATCAGTGCCCGGGACATGAACACTGAAGCTTTCTTT.

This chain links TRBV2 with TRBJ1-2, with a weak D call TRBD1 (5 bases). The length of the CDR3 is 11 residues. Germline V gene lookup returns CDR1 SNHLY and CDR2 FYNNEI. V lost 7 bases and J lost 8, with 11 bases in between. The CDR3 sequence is CASTIGDGYTF. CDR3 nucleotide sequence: TGTGCCAGCACTATAGGGGACGGCTACACCTTC.

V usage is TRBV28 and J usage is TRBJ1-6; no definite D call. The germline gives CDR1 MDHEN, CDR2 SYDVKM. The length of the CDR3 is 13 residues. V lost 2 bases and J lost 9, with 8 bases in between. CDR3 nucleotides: TGTGCCAGCAGTTTAGGATATCGTTCACCCCTCCACTTT. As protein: CASSLGYRSPLHF. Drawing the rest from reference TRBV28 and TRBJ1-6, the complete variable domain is DVKVTQSSRYLVKRTGEKVFLECVQDMDHENMFWYRQDPGLGLRLIYFSYDVKMKEKGDIPEGYSVSREKKERFSLILESASTNQTSMYLCASSLGYRSPLHFGNGTRLTVT.

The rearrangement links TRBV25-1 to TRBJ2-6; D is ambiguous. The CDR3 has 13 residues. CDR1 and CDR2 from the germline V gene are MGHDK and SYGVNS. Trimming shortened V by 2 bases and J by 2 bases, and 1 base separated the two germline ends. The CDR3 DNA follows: TGTGCCAGCAGTGAAGCTGGGGCCAACGTCCTGACTTTC. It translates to CASSEAGANVLTF.

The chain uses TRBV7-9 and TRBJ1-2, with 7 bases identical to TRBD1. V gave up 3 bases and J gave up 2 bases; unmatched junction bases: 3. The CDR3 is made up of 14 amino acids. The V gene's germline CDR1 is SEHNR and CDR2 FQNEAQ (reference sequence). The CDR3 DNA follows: TGTGCCAGCAGCTTTGCAGGGGGGAACTATGGCTACACCTTC. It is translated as CASSFAGGNYGYTF.

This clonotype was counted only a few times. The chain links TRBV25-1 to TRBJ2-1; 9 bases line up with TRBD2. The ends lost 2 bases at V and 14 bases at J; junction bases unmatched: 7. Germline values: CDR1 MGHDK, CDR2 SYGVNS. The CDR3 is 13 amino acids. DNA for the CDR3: TGTGCCAGCAGTGAAACGGGGGGCGGGGGGGAGTTCTTC. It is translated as CASSETGGGGEFF.

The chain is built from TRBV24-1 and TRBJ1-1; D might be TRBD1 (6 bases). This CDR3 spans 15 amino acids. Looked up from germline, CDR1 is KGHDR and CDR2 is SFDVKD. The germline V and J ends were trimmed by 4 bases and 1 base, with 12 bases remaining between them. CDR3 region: CATSEGGGGNTEAFF. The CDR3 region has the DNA TGTGCCACCAGTGAAGGAGGGGGGGGGAACACTGAAGCTTTCTTT.

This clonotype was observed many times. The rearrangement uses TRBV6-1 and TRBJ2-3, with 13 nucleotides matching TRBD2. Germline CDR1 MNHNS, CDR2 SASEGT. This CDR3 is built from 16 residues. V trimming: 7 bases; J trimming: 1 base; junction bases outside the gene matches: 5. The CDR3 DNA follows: TGTGCCAGCATCGGACTAGCGGGGGTGGGCACAGATACGCAGTATTTT. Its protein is CASIGLAGVGTDTQYF.

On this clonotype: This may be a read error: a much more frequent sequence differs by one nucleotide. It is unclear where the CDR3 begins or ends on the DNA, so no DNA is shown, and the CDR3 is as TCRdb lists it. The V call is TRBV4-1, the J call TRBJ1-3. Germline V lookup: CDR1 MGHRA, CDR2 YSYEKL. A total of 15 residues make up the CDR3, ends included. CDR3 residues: CASSQDVASGNTIHF.